This TCR beta chain was identified in a study of breast tumors, draining lymph nodes, adjacent tissues. Study conclusions and caveats: Data only fit, rather than demonstrated, lymph node origin of most tumor T cells. Tumors had less TCR diversity than lymph nodes, more than nontumor tissue. Most tumor T cells seemingly derive from lymph node, then expand in tumor. Luminal-like breast cancer showed significantly higher tumor–nontumor repertoire similarity than basal-like.

Comments on this clonotype: As yet, its antigen is unknown.

This CDR3 is 12 amino acids long. The V end lost 5 bases, the J end lost 0 bases, and 5 bases lay between the germline ends. Germline V gene lookup returns CDR1 SGHVS and CDR2 FQNEAQ. TCRdb processed the multiplex PCR reads anew with MiXCR; each CDR3 protein has one entry. The sample holds some 21,000 distinct CDR3 sequences, roughly 50% seen once. The sequenced sample was breast tumor tissue. The receptor was derived from a female donor with breast cancer. Some clones in this sample may be carry-over from other donors' samples. This chain connects TRBV7-8 to TRBJ2-7; no clear D. CDR3 region: CASSLNSYEQYV. CDR3 DNA: TGTGCCAGCAGCCTTAACTCCTACGAGCAGTACGTC.